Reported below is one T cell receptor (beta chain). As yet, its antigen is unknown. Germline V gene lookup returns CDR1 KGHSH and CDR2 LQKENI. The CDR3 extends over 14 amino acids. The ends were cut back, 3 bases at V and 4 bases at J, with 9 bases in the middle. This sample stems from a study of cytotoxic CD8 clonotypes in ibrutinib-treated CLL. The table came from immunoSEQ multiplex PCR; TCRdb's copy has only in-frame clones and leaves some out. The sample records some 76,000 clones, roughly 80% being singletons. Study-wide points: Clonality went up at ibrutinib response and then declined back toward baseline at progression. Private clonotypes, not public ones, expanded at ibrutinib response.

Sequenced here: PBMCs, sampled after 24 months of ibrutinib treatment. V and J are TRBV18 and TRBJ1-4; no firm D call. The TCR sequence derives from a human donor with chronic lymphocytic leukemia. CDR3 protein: CASSPARGNEKLFF. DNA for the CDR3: TGTGCCAGCTCACCCGCTCGTGGTAATGAAAAACTGTTTTTT.